This TCR beta chain was captured by sequencing in a study of T cells after yellow fever vaccination. Each CDR3 protein gets one entry after TCRdb re-called the 5' RACE reads with MiXCR. The sample contains 350,000 to 550,000 distinct CDR3 sequences, around 20% of which appear only once. The CDR3 is made up of 15 amino acids. Germline V gene data show CDR1 as SGHDT and CDR2 as YYEEEE. Deletions cut 1 base from V and 3 bases from J, with 11 bases between. Sequencing was performed on PBMCs, taken before the yellow fever booster vaccination. V usage is TRBV5-6 and J usage is TRBJ1-5; D gene unclear. This TCR was recovered from a man aged 18 to 30 who received the YFV17D yellow fever vaccine. The CDR3 DNA is TGTGCCAGCAGCTTGTATTCCCCTTTCAATCAGCCCCAGCATTTT. This codes for CASSLYSPFNQPQHF.